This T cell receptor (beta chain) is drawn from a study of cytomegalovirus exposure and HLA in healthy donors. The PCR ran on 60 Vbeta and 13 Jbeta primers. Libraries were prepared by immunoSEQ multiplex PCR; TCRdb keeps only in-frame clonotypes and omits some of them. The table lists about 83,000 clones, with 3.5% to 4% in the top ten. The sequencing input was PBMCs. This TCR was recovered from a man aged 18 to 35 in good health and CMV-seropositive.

Here the CDR3 DNA reads TGTGCCAGCACCGTGAGCGGGGGGGCCGAAGAGACCCAGTACTTC. It yields the protein CASTVSGGAEETQYF. The chain combines TRBV6-1 with TRBJ2-5; 10 bases agree with TRBD2. V shed 7 bases and J 3 bases; nucleotides not matched to a gene: 8. This CDR3 is 15 amino acids long. Germline lookup yields CDR1 MNHNS and CDR2 SASEGT.